This T cell receptor (beta chain) is drawn from a study of blood T cell repertoires in COVID-19. Germline V CDR1 and CDR2: SQVTM, ANQGSEA. This CDR3 is 11 amino acids long. Trimming left V 7 bases short and J 3 bases short, with 6 bases between. Original methodology: Nucleated cell counts were estimated from reference gene primer amplification. The table came from immunoSEQ multiplex PCR; TCRdb's copy has only in-frame clones and leaves some out. V, J and clone size were drawn from that table, and D and trimming were deduced from the DNA. The sample consists of 130,000 or so clones, around 89% of them appearing once.

The sample taken for sequencing was peripheral blood. V and J are TRBV29-1 and TRBJ2-2; TRBD1 might be the D (6 bases). The receptor was derived from a man in his 60s with COVID-19, enrolled during active disease. The CDR3 loop is CSGQDTGELFF. The CDR3 nucleotides read TGCAGCGGACAGGACACCGGGGAGCTGTTTTTT.